These T cell receptor beta chains were read from a single sample in a study of blood T cell repertoires in COVID-19. Repertoires were generated with immunoSEQ multiplex PCR, while TCRdb's copy carries only in-frame clones and drops some. The sample holds about 210,000 clones; about 87% are singletons and the top ten take roughly 6.4%. The sample comprised peripheral blood. These receptors all stem from a man in his 60s who had recovered from COVID-19. Each CDR3 is given with its conserved first and last residue. D genes are given only for firm matches. Some rows have no size entry. The others give once, few or many, or a class for an expanded clone.

v_gene: TRBV10-3
abundance: few
j_gene: TRBJ2-1
d_gene: -
CDR3aa: CAISESGGGGEQFF
CDR3nt: TGTGCCATCAGTGAGTCGGGGGGGGGCGGTGAGCAGTTCTTC

v_gene: TRBV11-2
abundance: -
j_gene: TRBJ2-3
d_gene: -
CDR3aa: CASSSGPRRLSTDTQYF
CDR3nt: TGTGCCAGCAGCTCAGGGCCCCGGCGGCTTAGCACAGATACGCAGTATTTT

v_gene: TRBV7-2
abundance: -
j_gene: TRBJ1-2
d_gene: -
CDR3aa: CASGKGEGSLGYTF
CDR3nt: TGTGCCAGCGGCAAGGGGGAGGGGAGTCTTGGCTACACCTTC

v_gene: TRBV19
abundance: -
j_gene: TRBJ2-1
d_gene: TRBD2
CDR3aa: CASSAGLGSSYNEQFF
CDR3nt: TGTGCCAGTAGTGCGGGACTAGGAAGTTCCTACAATGAGCAGTTCTTC

v_gene: TRBV5-8
abundance: -
j_gene: TRBJ1-4
d_gene: TRBD1
CDR3aa: CASSSTGTATNEKLFF
CDR3nt: TGTGCCAGCAGTTCCACCGGGACAGCAACTAATGAAAAACTGTTTTTT

v_gene: TRBV7-9
abundance: -
j_gene: TRBJ2-5
d_gene: -
CDR3aa: CASSSGQETQYF
CDR3nt: TGTGCCAGCAGCTCGGGCCAAGAGACCCAGTACTTC

v_gene: TRBV19
abundance: -
j_gene: TRBJ2-1
d_gene: TRBD2
CDR3aa: CASSIDGGGSLTGEQFF
CDR3nt: TGTGCCAGTAGTATCGATGGGGGGGGGTCCCTTACGGGTGAGCAGTTCTTC

v_gene: TRBV4-3
abundance: -
j_gene: TRBJ2-3
d_gene: TRBD1
CDR3aa: CASSQGQGNTDTQYF
CDR3nt: TGCGCCAGCAGCCAAGGACAGGGGAACACAGATACGCAGTATTTT

v_gene: TRBV10-3
abundance: -
j_gene: TRBJ1-1
d_gene: -
CDR3aa: CAIRDSWGDTEAFF
CDR3nt: TGTGCCATCAGGGACAGCTGGGGAGACACTGAAGCTTTCTTT

v_gene: TRBV6-2/TRBV6-3
abundance: -
j_gene: TRBJ2-5
d_gene: -
CDR3aa: CASSSIFSLVKETQYF
CDR3nt: TGTGCCAGCAGTTCCATTTTCAGTTTGGTTAAAGAGACCCAGTACTTC

v_gene: TRBV20-1
abundance: -
j_gene: TRBJ1-2
d_gene: -
CDR3aa: CSASFGGGYTF
CDR3nt: TGCAGTGCTAGCTTTGGCGGCGGCTACACCTTC

v_gene: TRBV24-1
abundance: few
j_gene: TRBJ2-7
d_gene: -
CDR3aa: CATSFIYEQYF
CDR3nt: TGTGCCACCAGTTTTATCTACGAGCAGTACTTC

v_gene: TRBV7-8
abundance: -
j_gene: TRBJ2-5
d_gene: TRBD2
CDR3aa: CASRSSGGAPTKTQYF
CDR3nt: TGTGCCAGCCGTTCTAGCGGGGGGGCCCCAACGAAGACCCAGTACTTC

v_gene: TRBV20-1
abundance: once
j_gene: TRBJ2-7
d_gene: TRBD2
CDR3aa: CSASGGGIYSYEQYF
CDR3nt: TGCAGTGCTAGTGGGGGAGGGATTTACTCCTACGAGCAGTACTTC

v_gene: TRBV5-6
abundance: once
j_gene: TRBJ2-7
d_gene: -
CDR3aa: CASRAQGKGYEQYF
CDR3nt: TGTGCCAGCAGGGCCCAGGGAAAGGGATACGAGCAGTACTTC

v_gene: TRBV2
abundance: -
j_gene: TRBJ2-3
d_gene: -
CDR3aa: CASSENSGELQEQYF
CDR3nt: TGTGCCAGCAGTGAAAACTCGGGAGAACTCCAGGAGCAGTATTTT

v_gene: TRBV5-4
abundance: -
j_gene: TRBJ2-1
d_gene: TRBD2
CDR3aa: CASSLERENQEQFF
CDR3nt: TGTGCCAGCAGCTTGGAGCGGGAGAATCAGGAGCAGTTCTTC

v_gene: TRBV2
abundance: -
j_gene: TRBJ2-1
d_gene: TRBD1
CDR3aa: CASSVTDRHEQFF
CDR3nt: TGTGCCAGCAGCGTGACGGACAGGCATGAGCAGTTCTTC

v_gene: TRBV6-2/TRBV6-3
abundance: few
j_gene: TRBJ2-3
d_gene: TRBD2
CDR3aa: CASSSRLAGAYRDTQYF
CDR3nt: TGTGCCAGCAGTTCTCGACTAGCGGGGGCCTACCGAGATACGCAGTATTTT

v_gene: TRBV24-1
abundance: once
j_gene: TRBJ2-5
d_gene: TRBD2
CDR3aa: CATSDPSGGAGETQYF
CDR3nt: TGTGCCACCAGTGATCCTAGCGGGGGGGCCGGCGAGACCCAGTACTTC

v_gene: TRBV7-3
abundance: -
j_gene: TRBJ2-7
d_gene: TRBD2
CDR3aa: CASSQSGLAEWSEQYF
CDR3nt: TGTGCCAGCAGCCAAAGCGGACTAGCGGAGTGGAGCGAGCAGTACTTC

v_gene: TRBV3-1/TRBV3-2
abundance: -
j_gene: TRBJ2-7
d_gene: -
CDR3aa: CASSHGRDSYEQYF
CDR3nt: TGTGCCAGCAGTCACGGGCGGGACTCCTACGAGCAGTACTTC

v_gene: TRBV6-5
abundance: -
j_gene: TRBJ1-5
d_gene: -
CDR3aa: CASLRQVSQPQHF
CDR3nt: TGTGCCAGCCTCCGACAGGTGAGTCAGCCCCAGCATTTT

v_gene: TRBV19
abundance: -
j_gene: TRBJ2-7
d_gene: -
CDR3aa: CASSIGRGSEQYF
CDR3nt: TGTGCCAGTAGTATAGGAAGGGGATCCGAGCAGTACTTC

v_gene: TRBV25-1
abundance: -
j_gene: TRBJ2-7
d_gene: -
CDR3aa: CASSEPGQIYEQYF
CDR3nt: TGTGCCAGCAGTGAGCCCGGACAGATCTACGAGCAGTACTTC

v_gene: TRBV19
abundance: -
j_gene: TRBJ2-7
d_gene: -
CDR3aa: CASSRGKYEQYF
CDR3nt: TGTGCCAGTAGTCGGGGGAAATACGAGCAGTACTTC

v_gene: TRBV10-1
abundance: -
j_gene: TRBJ1-5
d_gene: -
CDR3aa: CASSPPRGRGRSNQPQHF
CDR3nt: TGCGCCAGCAGTCCCCCAAGGGGCAGGGGAAGGAGCAATCAGCCCCAGCATTTT

v_gene: TRBV6-5
abundance: -
j_gene: TRBJ2-7
d_gene: TRBD2
CDR3aa: CASSFSTSGVSYEQYF
CDR3nt: TGTGCCAGCAGTTTCTCAACTAGCGGGGTTTCCTACGAGCAGTACTTC

v_gene: TRBV5-4
abundance: once
j_gene: TRBJ1-2
d_gene: TRBD1
CDR3aa: CASSTGAEGYTF
CDR3nt: TGTGCCAGCAGTACAGGGGCAGAAGGCTACACCTTC

v_gene: TRBV19
abundance: -
j_gene: TRBJ2-5
d_gene: -
CDR3aa: CASSLSHGETQYF
CDR3nt: TGTGCCAGTAGTCTCTCTCACGGGGAGACCCAGTACTTC

v_gene: TRBV11-1
abundance: -
j_gene: TRBJ2-7
d_gene: TRBD2
CDR3aa: CASSPQTSGTAEQYF
CDR3nt: TGTGCCAGCAGCCCCCAGACTAGCGGGACCGCCGAGCAGTACTTC

v_gene: TRBV6-5
abundance: -
j_gene: TRBJ1-1
d_gene: -
CDR3aa: CASSYHGRQGTEAFF
CDR3nt: TGTGCCAGCAGTTACCACGGCCGGCAGGGGACTGAAGCTTTCTTT

v_gene: TRBV9
abundance: -
j_gene: TRBJ1-5
d_gene: -
CDR3aa: CASSRGGRDNQPQHF
CDR3nt: TGTGCCAGCAGCCGGGGGGGAAGGGACAATCAGCCCCAGCATTTT

v_gene: TRBV2
abundance: -
j_gene: TRBJ2-7
d_gene: -
CDR3aa: CASMDTQWDEQYF
CDR3nt: TGTGCCAGCATGGACACCCAGTGGGACGAGCAGTACTTC

v_gene: TRBV24-1
abundance: few
j_gene: TRBJ2-1
d_gene: -
CDR3aa: CATSGLFYNEQFF
CDR3nt: TGTGCCACCAGTGGGCTGTTTTACAATGAGCAGTTCTTC

v_gene: TRBV28
abundance: -
j_gene: TRBJ1-6
d_gene: TRBD1
CDR3aa: CASTRGQGYSPLHF
CDR3nt: TGTGCCAGCACCAGGGGACAGGGGTACTCACCCCTCCACTTT

v_gene: TRBV5-6
abundance: -
j_gene: TRBJ1-2
d_gene: -
CDR3aa: CASNPKTGFRDYGYTF
CDR3nt: TGTGCCAGCAACCCAAAAACAGGGTTTAGAGACTATGGCTACACCTTC

v_gene: TRBV5-1
abundance: -
j_gene: TRBJ2-7
d_gene: -
CDR3aa: CASSHDSVSYEQYF
CDR3nt: TGCGCCAGCAGCCACGACAGCGTCTCCTACGAGCAGTACTTC

v_gene: TRBV28
abundance: -
j_gene: TRBJ1-1
d_gene: -
CDR3aa: CASSFVQGSGNTEAFF
CDR3nt: TGTGCCAGCAGTTTTGTGCAGGGATCGGGGAACACTGAAGCTTTCTTT

v_gene: TRBV7-9
abundance: -
j_gene: TRBJ1-1
d_gene: TRBD1
CDR3aa: CASSPGTGADTEAFF
CDR3nt: TGTGCCAGCAGCCCCGGGACAGGGGCGGACACTGAAGCTTTCTTT

v_gene: TRBV6-2/TRBV6-3
abundance: -
j_gene: TRBJ2-4
d_gene: TRBD1
CDR3aa: CASSYSPQGLRAKNIQYF
CDR3nt: TGTGCCAGCAGTTACTCCCCACAGGGGTTACGGGCGAAAAACATTCAGTACTTC

v_gene: TRBV6-5
abundance: once
j_gene: TRBJ2-3
d_gene: -
CDR3aa: CASKTPSTDTQYF
CDR3nt: TGTGCCAGCAAGACTCCTAGCACAGATACGCAGTATTTT

v_gene: TRBV5-1
abundance: few
j_gene: TRBJ2-7
d_gene: TRBD1
CDR3aa: CASRRGLSSDEQYF
CDR3nt: TGCGCCAGCAGGAGGGGGCTTTCGTCGGACGAGCAGTACTTC

v_gene: TRBV19
abundance: -
j_gene: TRBJ1-1
d_gene: TRBD1
CDR3aa: CASSIGQGDTEAFF
CDR3nt: TGTGCCAGTAGTATAGGACAGGGAGACACTGAAGCTTTCTTT

v_gene: TRBV9
abundance: -
j_gene: TRBJ1-1
d_gene: -
CDR3aa: CASSVGRGQASTEAFF
CDR3nt: TGTGCCAGCAGCGTCGGGCGGGGGCAGGCGTCCACTGAAGCTTTCTTT

v_gene: TRBV28
abundance: -
j_gene: TRBJ1-6
d_gene: -
CDR3aa: CASSLSGRVWNSPLHF
CDR3nt: TGTGCCAGCAGTTTATCTGGCAGGGTTTGGAATTCACCCCTCCACTTT

v_gene: TRBV10-2
abundance: -
j_gene: TRBJ1-4
d_gene: TRBD1
CDR3aa: CASSIGQAINEKLFF
CDR3nt: TGCGCCAGCAGTATCGGACAGGCGATTAATGAAAAACTGTTTTTT

v_gene: TRBV21-1
abundance: -
j_gene: TRBJ2-1
d_gene: -
CDR3aa: CASSHSQTWEFF
CDR3nt: TGTGCCAGCAGTCACTCGCAGACTTGGGAGTTCTTC